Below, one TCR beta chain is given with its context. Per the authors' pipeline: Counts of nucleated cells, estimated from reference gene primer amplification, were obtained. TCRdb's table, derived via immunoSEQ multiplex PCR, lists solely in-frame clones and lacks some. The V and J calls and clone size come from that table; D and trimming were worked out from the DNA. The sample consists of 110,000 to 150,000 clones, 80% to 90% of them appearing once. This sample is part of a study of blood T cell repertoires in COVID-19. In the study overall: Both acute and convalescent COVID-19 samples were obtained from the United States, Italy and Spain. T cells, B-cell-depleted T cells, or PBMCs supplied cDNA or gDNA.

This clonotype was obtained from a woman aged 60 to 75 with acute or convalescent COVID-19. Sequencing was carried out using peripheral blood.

The CDR3 DNA is TGTGCCAGCAGCCCCCGACTAGCGGGGGGTCCCGAGCTGTTTTTT. It translates to CASSPRLAGGPELFF. This sequence joins TRBV7-2 and TRBJ2-2; TRBD2 aligns across 13 bases. V was clipped by 5 bases and J by 11 bases; unmatched bases: 8. The CDR3 is 15 amino acids. Germline assignment: CDR1 SGHTA and CDR2 FQGNSA.